The 26 T cell receptor beta chains reported below all come from one sample, sequenced in a study of T-cell memory formation after mild COVID-19. Each CDR3 protein is one row after TCRdb ran MiXCR on the 5' RACE reads. The table includes some 150,000 distinct CDR3 sequences, less than 25% detected once. The specimen sequenced was PBMCs or a T cell subset sorted from them (not recorded which). These receptors were taken from an adult woman who had mild COVID-19 (a few samples of this study predate the infection). Cell type and time point are not known.

This clonotype was detected a few times. This sequence joins TRBV20-1 and TRBJ1-1; a possible D gene is TRBD1 (6 bases). V dropped 0 bases and J dropped 1 base, with 9 bases sitting between them. CDR3 size: 14 residues. Germline V gene lookup returns CDR1 DFQATT and CDR2 SNEGSKA (reference sequence). The CDR3 spells CSARDGQPNTEAFF. The DNA of the CDR3 is TGCAGTGCTAGAGATGGACAGCCGAACACTGAAGCTTTCTTT.

This chain uses TRBV9 with TRBJ2-5; D possibly corresponds to TRBD1 (6 bases). This CDR3 has 14 residues. V dropped 0 bases and J dropped 4 bases, with 10 bases sitting between them. Per the germline V gene, CDR1 is SGDLS and CDR2 is YYNGEE. The CDR3 here is CASSVATGRETQYF. DNA of the CDR3: TGTGCCAGCAGCGTAGCCACAGGGAGAGAGACCCAGTACTTC.

The V gene is TRBV11-1, the J gene TRBJ2-7; a weak D match, TRBD2 (6 bases). The V gene's germline CDR1 is SGHAT and CDR2 FQDESV (reference sequence). Between the trimmed V and J ends, which lost 5 bases and 2 bases, there was a span of 13 bases. The CDR3 is 14 amino acids. CDR3 coding DNA: TGTGCCAGCAGCGCCGCGGGGCCCGCCTACGAGCAGTACTTC. Residues: CASSAAGPAYEQYF. The variable domain in full, completed from reference TRBV11-1 and TRBJ2-7, reads EAEVAQSPRYKITEKSQAVAFWCDPISGHATLYWYRQILGQGPELLVQFQDESVVDDSQLPKDRFSAERLKGVDSTLKIQPAELGDSAMYLCASSAAGPAYEQYFGPGTRLTVT.

This chain connects TRBV27 to TRBJ1-5; 7 bases align to TRBD1. V gave up 6 bases and J gave up 0 bases; unmatched junction bases: 5. CDR1 MNHEY and CDR2 SMNVEV come from the germline V gene (reference sequence). The CDR3 covers 15 residues. Written as DNA, the CDR3 is TGTGCCAGCAGGCCGGGACAGAATAGCAATCAGCCCCAGCATTTT. Translation gives CASRPGQNSNQPQHF.

This clonotype came up a few times. The chain couples TRBV12-3 or TRBV12-4 to TRBJ2-7; 7 bases are a match to TRBD1. V gave up 6 bases and J gave up 4 bases; unmatched junction bases: 9. The CDR3 runs 14 residues. For the CDR3, the DNA is TGTGCCAGCAGCAGACAGGGTGTAGGATACGAGCAGTACTTC. Protein product: CASSRQGVGYEQYF.

The chain links TRBV2 to TRBJ2-7, with 8 bases that match TRBD1. Trimming removed 5 bases from V and 3 bases from J; junction bases left unmatched: 12. Per the germline V gene, CDR1 is SNHLY and CDR2 is FYNNEI. The CDR3 is 16 residues long. CDR3 sequence reads: CASSSELDRASYEQYF. The CDR3, as DNA: TGTGCCAGCAGTAGCGAACTGGACAGGGCCAGCTACGAGCAGTACTTC. Full variable domain (remainder filled in from reference TRBV2 and TRBJ2-7): EPEVTQTPSHQVTQMGQEVILRCVPISNHLYFYWYRQILGQKVEFLVSFYNNEISEKSEIFDDQFSVERPDGSNFTLKIRSTKLEDSAMYFCASSSELDRASYEQYFGPGTRLTVT.

This clonotype was found a few times. V and J are TRBV4-3 and TRBJ2-1; 9 bases are a match to TRBD2. From germline, CDR1 is LGHNA and CDR2 YSLEER. V was pared by 0 bases and J by 7 bases, with 7 bases of the junction left unmatched. The CDR3 totals 16 residues. The CDR3 sequence: CASSQDRAGGINEQFF. CDR3 bases: TGCGCCAGCAGCCAAGACCGAGCGGGAGGAATAAATGAGCAGTTCTTC.

The V and J genes are TRBV5-6 and TRBJ2-7; D is possibly TRBD2 (6 bases). This CDR3 comprises 13 residues. Looked up from germline, CDR1 is SGHDT and CDR2 is YYEEEE. V lost 0 bases, J lost 5 bases, and 9 bases lay in between. The CDR3 region is CASSLGAGNEQYF. The CDR3 DNA is TGTGCCAGCAGCTTGGGGGCGGGGAACGAGCAGTACTTC.

The chain has TRBV11-1 and TRBJ1-1; no definite D call. Per germline, CDR1 SGHAT and CDR2 FQDESV (reference sequence). This CDR3 is 13 amino acids long. Deletions cut 5 bases from V and 7 bases from J, with 14 bases between. DNA for the CDR3: TGTGCCAGCAGCCCCCCGTACCGGGGTGAAGCTTTCTTT. Its protein product is CASSPPYRGEAFF.

This clonotype was recorded once. The V call is TRBV10-3, the J call TRBJ1-1, with D unresolved. CDR3 length equals 15 residues. Germline V gene lookup returns CDR1 ENHRY and CDR2 SYGVKD. Trimming shortened V by 0 bases and J by 0 bases, and 8 bases separated the two germline ends. The CDR3 DNA is TGTGCCATCAGTGAGTCGAGTGTCCTGAACACTGAAGCTTTCTTT. The encoded protein is CAISESSVLNTEAFF.

The genes are TRBV20-1 and TRBJ2-3; tentative D call: TRBD2 (5 bases). Germline CDR1 DFQATT, CDR2 SNEGSKA (reference sequence). V was trimmed by 5 bases and J by 0 bases, leaving 18 bases between them. The CDR3 length is 16 residues. CDR3 sequence reads: CSADAARVLSTDTQYF. In DNA, the CDR3 is TGCAGTGCTGATGCTGCGCGGGTCCTTAGCACAGATACGCAGTATTTT.

This clonotype was counted a few times. The chain has TRBV7-9 and TRBJ2-4; TRBD2 might be the D (6 bases). The CDR3 runs 16 residues. Per germline, CDR1 SEHNR and CDR2 FQNEAQ (reference sequence). V shed 5 bases and J shed 8 bases, with 22 bases lying between them. In DNA form, the CDR3 reads TGTGCCAGCAGCATCCTACTGGGAGGAGTTAGGGACATTCAGTACTTC. It is translated as CASSILLGGVRDIQYF.

This chain links TRBV29-1 with TRBJ2-1; D is perhaps TRBD2 (7 bases). Germline loops: CDR1 SQVTM, CDR2 ANQGSEA. V was pared by 8 bases and J by 6 bases, with 17 bases between. The length of the CDR3 is 13 residues. The CDR3 nucleotides are TGCAGCTCCCTGGCGGGGGCCTTCAATGAGCAGTTCTTC. Amino acids: CSSLAGAFNEQFF.

V gene TRBV4-2 combines with J gene TRBJ2-7; D uncertain. The germline CDR1 and CDR2 sequences are LGHNA and YNFKEQ. The CDR3 consists of 15 residues. V lost 1 base, J lost 2 bases, and 12 bases lay in between. CDR3 sequence (DNA): TGTGCCAGCAGCCAAGGGTCAGTCACCACCTACGAGCAGTACTTC. It translates to CASSQGSVTTYEQYF.

The chain employs TRBV5-1 and TRBJ2-1; 11 nucleotides line up with TRBD2. Germline CDR1 is SGHRS and CDR2 is YFSETQ. The CDR3 loop spans 19 amino acids. J gave up 3 bases and V 0 bases, and 11 bases lay outside the gene matches. The CDR3 loop reads CASSLVSSGRYRGYNEQFF. The CDR3, as DNA: TGCGCCAGCAGCTTGGTTTCTAGCGGGAGGTACCGAGGCTACAATGAGCAGTTCTTC. Using reference TRBV5-1 and TRBJ2-1 for the parts outside the CDR3, the full variable domain is KAGVTQTPRYLIKTRGQQVTLSCSPISGHRSVSWYQQTPGQGLQFLFEYFSETQRNKGNFPGRFSGRQFSNSRSEMNVSTLELGDSALYLCASSLVSSGRYRGYNEQFFGPGTRLTVL.

CDR3 loop: CASSQGPGLGADGELFF. As DNA, the CDR3 is TGTGCCAGCAGCCAAGGGCCGGGACTAGGAGCGGACGGGGAGCTGTTTTTT. The rearrangement uses TRBV4-2 and TRBJ2-2; 8 bases fit TRBD2. The V and J ends lost 1 base and 7 bases, in that order; junction bases with no gene match: 11. The CDR3 length is 17 residues. Germline values: CDR1 LGHNA, CDR2 YNFKEQ.

This clonotype was counted between two and nine times. The CDR3 here is CASSSETGSMNTEAFF. The CDR3 coding sequence is TGCGCCAGCAGCTCTGAGACAGGGTCAATGAACACTGAAGCTTTCTTT. This rearrangement joins TRBV5-1 to TRBJ1-1, with 7 bases that match TRBD1. This CDR3 region has 16 residues. V gave up 3 bases and J gave up 0 bases; unmatched junction bases: 8. Germline V lookup: CDR1 SGHRS, CDR2 YFSETQ.

This clonotype was counted between two and nine times. This chain uses TRBV6-1 with TRBJ2-5; D is possibly TRBD1 (6 bases). Germline CDR1 is MNHNS and CDR2 is SASEGT. The CDR3 extends over 14 amino acids. V was pared by 6 bases and J by 4 bases, with 15 bases between. The CDR3 nucleotides read TGTGCCAGCAGAGACATGGGGGCGGGAGAGACCCAGTACTTC. Protein product: CASRDMGAGETQYF.

This rearrangement joins TRBV20-1 to TRBJ1-5; D gene ambiguous. The V end lost 6 bases, the J end lost 16 bases, and 22 bases lay between the germline ends. Germline CDR1 DFQATT, CDR2 SNEGSKA (reference sequence). The CDR3 totals 12 residues. The CDR3 loop reads CSAGPRGDIGHF. Written as DNA, the CDR3 is TGCAGTGCCGGCCCGAGAGGAGATATCGGACATTTT.

The chain couples TRBV7-6 to TRBJ2-2, with D perhaps being TRBD1 or TRBD2 (5 bases each). The CDR3 runs to 14 residues. V was clipped by 1 base and J by 9 bases, with 12 bases between them. Germline loops: CDR1 SGHVS, CDR2 FNYEAQ. DNA of the CDR3: TGTGCCAGCAGCTTAGATTCGGGGCCAAGGGAGCTGTTTTTT. It translates to CASSLDSGPRELFF.

J is TRBJ2-1 and V is TRBV11-3; TRBD2 matches at 14 bases. The V gene's germline CDR1 is SGHNT and CDR2 YENEEA. The ends lost 4 bases at V and 4 bases at J; junction bases unmatched: 12. This CDR3 is built from 19 residues. The CDR3 protein is CASSWQTGTSGSLYNEQFF. The CDR3 nucleotides are TGTGCCAGCAGCTGGCAGACCGGGACTAGCGGGAGTTTGTACAATGAGCAGTTCTTC.

This chain connects TRBV6-1 to TRBJ1-4; D ambiguous. This CDR3 is built from 15 residues. V was trimmed by 2 bases and J by 7 bases, leaving 14 bases between them. Looked up from germline, CDR1 is MNHNS and CDR2 is SASEGT. The CDR3 region is CASSEIPTSGEKLFF. In DNA form, the CDR3 reads TGTGCCAGCAGTGAAATACCGACTTCTGGTGAAAAACTGTTTTTT.

This clonotype was recorded only once. The V and J genes are TRBV7-6 and TRBJ1-1; possibly TRBD1 for D (5 bases). Germline CDR1 is SGHVS and CDR2 is FNYEAQ. V dropped 4 bases and J dropped 6 bases, with 12 bases sitting between them. This CDR3 is built from 13 residues. CDR3 amino acids: CASSSGVNPEAFF. For the CDR3, the DNA is TGTGCCAGCAGCTCGGGGGTAAACCCTGAAGCTTTCTTT.

This clonotype came up a few times. V is TRBV9 and J is TRBJ2-1, with D possibly matching TRBD2 (5 bases). V was cut by 3 bases and J by 7 bases, with 14 bases left in between. The CDR3 consists of 14 residues. In germline, CDR1 is SGDLS, CDR2 YYNGEE. The CDR3 region has the DNA TGTGCCAGCAGCGGGAGGATACATAAAAATGAGCAGTTCTTC. Its protein is CASSGRIHKNEQFF.

At least ten counts were recorded for this clonotype. The chain uses TRBV4-1 and TRBJ2-3; no clear D. Trimming removed 8 bases at V and 2 bases at J, with 17 bases between. The CDR3 is 15 residues long. The germline V gene encodes CDR1 MGHRA and CDR2 YSYEKL. This CDR3 reads CASATTWVYTDTQYF. In DNA form, the CDR3 reads TGCGCCAGCGCCACAACCTGGGTGTACACAGATACGCAGTATTTT.

There are a few counts of this clonotype. The rearrangement joins TRBV5-1 to TRBJ2-7; D unresolved. Germline V gene data show CDR1 as SGHRS and CDR2 as YFSETQ. V lost 3 bases, J lost 2 bases, and 12 bases lay in between. The CDR3 has 14 residues. This chain's CDR3 is CASSSGRTTYEQYF. CDR3 DNA: TGCGCCAGCAGCTCCGGACGGACGACCTACGAGCAGTACTTC.